Presented here are 22 T cell receptor beta chains from one specimen sequenced in a study of tumor and adjacent non-tumor tissue in lung cancer. This sample's RNA came from whole unsorted tissue. Three rounds of nested PCR, following a modified ARM-PCR protocol, produced the TCRbeta library. TCRdb re-derived calls from the multiplex PCR reads in MiXCR, one entry per CDR3 protein. The sample records fewer than 130,000 distinct CDR3 sequences, under 90% being singletons. What was sequenced was lung tumor tissue. The receptors were gathered from a man in his 70s with non-small cell lung cancer.

This clonotype was picked up one time. The junction departs from the called germline gene at one end, perhaps through a read error. The chain has TRBV4-1 and TRBJ2-7; 10 nucleotides align to TRBD2. The CDR3 loop spans 16 amino acids. Germline V lookup: CDR1 MGHRA, CDR2 YSYEKL. The CDR3 loop is CAGSRTLAGEGDEQHF. The CDR3 DNA follows: TGCGCCGGCAGCCGGACGCTAGCGGGAGAGGGGGACGAGCAGCACTTC.

About this clonotype itself: This sequence may be a read error, since a much larger clone differs from it by one base. This rearrangement joins TRBV13 to TRBJ1-2; D gene unclear. The CDR3 is made up of 12 amino acids. CDR1 and CDR2 (germline): PRHDT, FYEKMQ (reference sequence). Here the CDR3 DNA reads TGTGCCGGCAGCCTCCCGGGATATGGCTACACCTTC. It translates to CAGSLPGYGYTF.

The rearrangement joins TRBV29-1 to TRBJ1-2; no clear D. The CDR3 sequence is 13 residues long. Germline CDR1 is SQVTM and CDR2 is ANQGSEA. V was shortened by 7 bases and J by 0 bases, with 12 bases between the two germline ends. The CDR3 spells CSAPPATNYGYTF. DNA for the CDR3: TGCAGCGCCCCCCCCGCGACTAACTATGGCTACACCTTC.

To note about this clonotype: The junction departs from germline at one end; a sequencing error may be responsible. The chain links TRBV6-2 or TRBV6-3 to TRBJ2-1; D is uncertain. This CDR3 is built from 13 residues. Germline V lookup: CDR1 MNHEY, CDR2 SVGEGT. CDR3 sequence reads: CDSNRGSYDEQFF. The CDR3 coding sequence is TGTGACAGCAACAGAGGCAGTTACGATGAGCAGTTCTTC.

In this sample, this clonotype turned up many times. The rearrangement uses TRBV18 and TRBJ1-1; tentatively, D is TRBD1 (5 bases). Deletions cut 3 bases from V and 4 bases from J, with 12 bases between. The germline CDR1 and CDR2 sequences are KGHSH and LQKENI. This CDR3 region has 14 residues. CDR3: CASSPRGGGTEAFF. Here the CDR3 DNA reads TGTGCCAGCTCACCGCGGGGGGGTGGCACTGAAGCTTTCTTT. The full variable domain, rest sourced from reference TRBV18 and TRBJ1-1, is NAGVMQNPRHLVRRRGQEARLRCSPMKGHSHVYWYRQLPEEGLKFMVYLQKENIIDESGMPKERFSAEFPKEGPSILRIQQVVRGDSAAYFCASSPRGGGTEAFFGQGTRLTVV.

As for this clonotype: One end of the junction is discordant with germline, which a read error may explain. The chain combines TRBV14 with TRBJ2-7, with a possible D match to TRBD2 (5 bases). Germline-derived CDR1 and CDR2 are SGHDN and FVKESK. This CDR3 contains 15 residues. DNA of the CDR3: TGTGCCAGTAGCCACCTAGTGGGAGTATCCAACGAGCAGTACTTC. Its protein is CASSHLVGVSNEQYF.

This clonotype was detected once. This may stem from a read error, because a much larger clone lies one nucleotide away. The chain uses TRBV5-1 and TRBJ1-1; D remains ambiguous. V shed 0 bases and J shed 1 base, with 16 bases lying between them. The CDR3 has 17 residues. CDR1 is SGHRS and CDR2 is YFSETQ in the germline V gene. CDR3 coding DNA: TGCGCCAGCAGCTTGGAACCGGAAGCAGTGTCGAACACTGAAGCTTTCTTT. Translating it yields CASSLEPEAVSNTEAFF.

In this sample, this clonotype turned up many times. This chain uses TRBV30 with TRBJ2-7; D is unclear. CDR1 and CDR2 (germline): GTSNPN, SVGIG (reference sequence). V shed 2 bases and J shed 3 bases, with 11 bases lying between them. CDR3 length: 13 amino acids. This CDR3 is CAWSPTGYYEQYF. The CDR3 coding sequence is TGTGCCTGGAGTCCAACGGGCTACTACGAGCAGTACTTC.

This clonotype appeared once. The junction does not match germline at one end; this may be a read error. The rearrangement joins TRBV6-2 or TRBV6-3 to TRBJ2-1, with TRBD2 matching over 10 bases. The CDR3 has 17 amino acids. In germline, CDR1 is MNHEY, CDR2 SVGEGT. This CDR3 is CARSYSLSGRATNEQFF. The CDR3 DNA is TGTGCCCGCAGTTACTCGCTAAGCGGGAGGGCCACTAATGAGCAGTTCTTC.

The chain recombines TRBV15 with TRBJ2-3, with D perhaps being TRBD1 or TRBD2 (6 bases each). The CDR3 is 15 residues long. V gave up 3 bases and J gave up 7 bases, with 17 bases separating them. Germline V CDR1 and CDR2: LNHNV, YYDKDF (reference sequence). As DNA, the CDR3 is TGTGCCACCAGCAGGGCGGGACGGGGGACAAATACGCAGTATTTT. This gives the protein CATSRAGRGTNTQYF.

This clonotype was observed a single time. Since no conserved phenylalanine or tryptophan closes the CDR3, a read error is the likely cause. This chain joins TRBV6-2 or TRBV6-3 and TRBJ2-7; weak D call: TRBD1 (5 bases). In germline, CDR1 is MNHEY, CDR2 SVGEGT. With 6 bases removed from V and 6 bases from J, the gap between germline ends came to 21 bases. The CDR3 spans 15 residues. The CDR3 loop is CASRSSGFRATEQYL. CDR3 sequence (DNA): TGTGCCAGCAGATCCTCAGGGTTCCGGGCGACCGAGCAGTACTTA.

Turning to this clonotype: A read error may be the cause here, since a much bigger clone is one base away. CDR3: CASSRSWTGNTEAFF. CDR3 nucleotide sequence: TGCGCCAGCAGCCGATCCTGGACAGGAAACACTGAAGCTTTCTTT. The chain is built from TRBV5-1 and TRBJ1-1; 7 bases map to TRBD1. The CDR3 has 15 amino acids. The V and J ends lost 4 bases and 2 bases, in that order; junction bases with no gene match: 8. The V gene's germline CDR1 is SGHRS and CDR2 YFSETQ.

For this clonotype: Because the CDR3 is missing its conserved closing phenylalanine or tryptophan, this is likely a read error. The chain carries TRBV6-5 and TRBJ2-3; D is possibly TRBD1 (5 bases). The germline V gene has CDR1 MNHEY and CDR2 SVGAGI. The CDR3 spans 15 residues. V lost 9 bases and J lost 3, with 19 bases in between. CDR3 amino acids: CARGPVAGRTDTQYS. The CDR3 DNA is TGTGCCAGGGGCCCGGTCGCAGGGCGGACAGATACGCAGTATTCT.

The V gene is TRBV29-1, the J gene TRBJ2-5; D gene uncertain. Trimming left V 7 bases short and J 5 bases short, with 11 bases between. The CDR3 is made up of 11 amino acids. Germline CDR1 SQVTM, CDR2 ANQGSEA. The CDR3, as DNA: TGCAGCGCTGAGAAAATTGAGACCCAGTACTTC. As protein: CSAEKIETQYF.

The chain links TRBV20-1 to TRBJ1-2; no clear D. The germline CDR1 and CDR2 sequences are DFQATT and SNEGSKA (reference sequence). The CDR3 is 10 amino acids. Here the CDR3 reads CCTKGGAYTF. CDR3 nucleotide sequence: TGCTGTACTAAAGGAGGTGCCTACACCTTC.

V gene TRBV20-1 combines with J gene TRBJ2-7, with D uncertain. Germline V gene lookup returns CDR1 DFQATT and CDR2 SNEGSKA (reference sequence). There are 11 residues in the CDR3. The CDR3 here is CNANYGREQYF. CDR3 bases: TGCAATGCAAATTATGGACGAGAGCAGTACTTC.

In the case of this clonotype: The CDR3 does not end in the conserved phenylalanine or tryptophan, so this is likely a read error. DNA for the CDR3: TGCGCCAGCAGCCAAGTGGGCGAGGGGGTAGAGCAGTTCTAC. Protein sequence: CASSQVGEGVEQFY. V and J are TRBV4-1 and TRBJ2-1; a weak D match, TRBD1 (6 bases). The CDR3 spans 14 residues. The V and J ends lost 1 base and 10 bases respectively, with 14 bases between them. Germline V gene data show CDR1 as MGHRA and CDR2 as YSYEKL.

Of note for this clonotype: Mismatch with germline at one junction end may stem from a read error. This chain links TRBV12-3 or TRBV12-4 with TRBJ1-5; D is undetermined. The CDR3 totals 12 residues. The CDR3 DNA sequence: TGTGCCAGCAGTTTAGCTAATCAGCCCAAGGATTTT. This codes for CASSLANQPKDF.

For this clonotype: The CDR3 does not close with the conserved phenylalanine or tryptophan, likely indicating a read error. The chain recombines TRBV10-2 with TRBJ2-1, with D perhaps TRBD1 or TRBD2 (5 bases each). Germline CDR1 is WSHSY and CDR2 is SAAADI. The CDR3 length is 15 residues. The germline V and J ends were trimmed by 6 bases and 12 bases, with 24 bases remaining between them. DNA of the CDR3: TGCGCCAGCAGGTCCACGGGACCCTCTTCTCATGGGCAGTTCCTC. Protein: CASRSTGPSSHGQFL.

Worth noting for this clonotype: A much larger clone is a single base away; this may be a read error. The rearrangement uses TRBV27 and TRBJ1-4; 7 nucleotides align to TRBD1. Germline assignment: CDR1 MNHEY and CDR2 SMNVEV (reference sequence). J gave up 3 bases and V 5 bases, and 9 bases lay outside the gene matches. The CDR3 is 16 amino acids. The CDR3 loop reads CASSPGQVRSNEKLFF. For the CDR3, the DNA is TGTGCCAGCAGTCCAGGACAGGTGAGGTCTAATGAAAAACTGTTTTTT.

This clonotype came up a few times. This chain joins TRBV10-1 and TRBJ2-7; 7 positions agree with TRBD2. In germline, CDR1 is WNHNN, CDR2 SYGVQD (reference sequence). The junction had 11 bases not matched to a gene; V was cut back by 0 bases and J by 6 bases. CDR3 length: 16 residues. Here the CDR3 reads CASSESGVGRDREQYF. CDR3 in DNA: TGCGCCAGCAGTGAGTCGGGGGTGGGGAGGGATCGCGAGCAGTACTTC.

The rearrangement joins TRBV6-6 to TRBJ2-7, with D possibly TRBD2 on 5 matching bases. CDR1 and CDR2 (germline): MNHNY, SVGAGI (reference sequence). The CDR3 is 13 amino acids. The V and J ends lost 9 bases and 3 bases respectively, with 15 bases between them. The CDR3 DNA sequence: TGTGCCAGAAATAAAGGGAGAGACTACGAGCAGTACTTC. Translated, it gives CARNKGRDYEQYF.